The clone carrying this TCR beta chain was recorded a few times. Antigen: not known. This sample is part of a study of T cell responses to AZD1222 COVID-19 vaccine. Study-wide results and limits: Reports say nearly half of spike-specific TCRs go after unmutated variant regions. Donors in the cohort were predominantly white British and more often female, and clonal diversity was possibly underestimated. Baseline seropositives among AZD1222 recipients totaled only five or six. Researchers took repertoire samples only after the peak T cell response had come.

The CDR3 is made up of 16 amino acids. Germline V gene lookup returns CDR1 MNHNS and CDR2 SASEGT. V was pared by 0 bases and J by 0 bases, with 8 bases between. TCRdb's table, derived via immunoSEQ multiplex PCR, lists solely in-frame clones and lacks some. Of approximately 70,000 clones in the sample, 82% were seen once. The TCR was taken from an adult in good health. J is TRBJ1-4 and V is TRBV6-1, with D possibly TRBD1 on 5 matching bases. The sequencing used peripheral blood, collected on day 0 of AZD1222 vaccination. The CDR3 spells CASSEAPGPTNEKLFF. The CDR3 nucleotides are TGTGCCAGCAGTGAAGCTCCGGGACCAACTAATGAAAAACTGTTTTTT.